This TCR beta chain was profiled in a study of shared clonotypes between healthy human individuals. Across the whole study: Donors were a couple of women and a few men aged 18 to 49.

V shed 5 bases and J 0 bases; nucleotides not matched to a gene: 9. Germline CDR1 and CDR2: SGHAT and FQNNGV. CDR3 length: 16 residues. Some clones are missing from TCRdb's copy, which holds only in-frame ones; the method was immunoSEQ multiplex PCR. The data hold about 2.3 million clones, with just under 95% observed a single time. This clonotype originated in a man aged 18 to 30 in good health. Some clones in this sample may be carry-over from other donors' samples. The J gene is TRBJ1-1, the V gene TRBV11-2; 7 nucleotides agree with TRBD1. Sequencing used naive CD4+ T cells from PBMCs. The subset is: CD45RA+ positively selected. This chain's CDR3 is CASSPYRGIMNTEAFF. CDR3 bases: TGTGCCAGCAGCCCTTACAGGGGCATCATGAACACTGAAGCTTTCTTT. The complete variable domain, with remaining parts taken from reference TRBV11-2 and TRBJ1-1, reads EAGVAQSPRYKIIEKRQSVAFWCNPISGHATLYWYQQILGQGPKLLIQFQNNGVVDDSQLPKDRFSAERLKGVDSTLKIQPAKLEDSAVYLCASSPYRGIMNTEAFFGQGTRLTVV.